A selection of T cell receptor beta chains follows, all from one sample in a study of shared clonotypes between healthy human individuals. The assay was immunoSEQ multiplex PCR, and TCRdb's table has in-frame clones only and misses some. In the table there are millions of clones, 85% to 95% of which are singletons. The sequenced material came from naive CD4+ T cells sorted from blood. The receptor set was obtained from a man younger than 30 in good health. CDR3s include the opening cysteine and the closing phenylalanine or tryptophan. Each record gives: J gene, D gene, V gene, clone size, CDR3 protein, CDR3 DNA. The D gene is left open where the match is weak. For some rows the clone size is stated as once, few or many, or as a class when expanded; others skip it.

TRBJ1-5	NA	TRBV11-3	NA	CASSHPRRRPQHF	TGTGCCAGCAGCCATCCCCGACGTAGGCCCCAGCATTTT
TRBJ1-4	NA	TRBV5-6	NA	CASSVRGQNEKLFF	TGTGCCAGCAGCGTGAGGGGTCAAAATGAAAAACTGTTTTTT
TRBJ1-1	NA	TRBV18	NA	CASSPSRDTEAFF	TGTGCCAGCTCACCAAGTAGGGACACTGAAGCTTTCTTT
TRBJ1-2	NA	TRBV13	once	CASRKNLGYTF	TGTGCCAGCAGGAAAAATTTGGGCTACACCTTC
TRBJ1-6	TRBD1	TRBV4-3	once	CASSQEQGALYNSPLHF	TGCGCCAGCAGCCAAGAACAGGGGGCCCTTTATAATTCACCCCTCCACTTT
TRBJ2-1	TRBD1	TRBV6-5	NA	CASSYGRDRADEQFF	TGTGCCAGCAGTTACGGCCGGGACAGGGCAGATGAGCAGTTCTTC
TRBJ1-5	NA	TRBV7-8	NA	CASSSNSNQPQHF	TGTGCCAGCAGCTCCAACAGCAATCAGCCCCAGCATTTT
TRBJ1-6	TRBD1	TRBV6-1	NA	CASGTGDSPLHF	TGTGCCAGCGGGACAGGGGATTCACCCCTCCACTTT
TRBJ2-7	TRBD2	TRBV5-1	NA	CASSFRSGGAYEQYF	TGCGCCAGCAGCTTTCGTAGCGGGGGGGCCTACGAGCAGTACTTC
TRBJ2-5	TRBD1	TRBV10-3	NA	CATGQEETQYF	TGTGCCACCGGACAGGAAGAGACCCAGTACTTC
TRBJ2-1	NA	TRBV6-1	NA	CASSEFVPPLAEQFF	TGTGCCAGCAGTGAATTTGTGCCCCCGCTTGCTGAGCAGTTCTTC
TRBJ2-1	NA	TRBV30	once	CAWSGTKNNEQFF	TGTGCCTGGTCTGGGACCAAAAACAATGAGCAGTTCTTC
TRBJ2-7	TRBD1	TRBV19	NA	CASKDGTGSYEQYF	TGTGCCAGTAAAGACGGGACAGGGTCCTACGAGCAGTACTTC
TRBJ2-3	NA	TRBV5-1	NA	CASSFRNPSTDTQYF	TGCGCCAGCAGCTTCAGGAATCCCAGTACAGATACGCAGTATTTT
TRBJ1-5	TRBD1	TRBV6-6	NA	CASSYGQGNQPQHF	TGTGCCAGCAGTTACGGACAGGGGAATCAGCCCCAGCATTTT
TRBJ2-7	TRBD1	TRBV4-3	once	CASSQYQGAYEQYF	TGCGCCAGCAGCCAATACCAGGGGGCTTACGAGCAGTACTTC
TRBJ1-1	TRBD1	TRBV7-9	NA	CASSHRGPGTEAFF	TGTGCCAGCAGTCACAGGGGGCCGGGCACTGAAGCTTTCTTT
TRBJ1-1	NA	TRBV7-3	NA	CASSFEPGANTEAFF	TGTGCCAGCAGCTTTGAACCAGGGGCGAACACTGAAGCTTTCTTT
TRBJ2-5	TRBD2	TRBV9	NA	CASSVALAGGPEETQYF	TGTGCCAGCAGCGTAGCCCTAGCGGGAGGGCCTGAAGAGACCCAGTACTTC
TRBJ2-5	NA	TRBV28	NA	CASSQTGTAQETQYF	TGTGCCAGCAGTCAAACCGGGACTGCGCAAGAGACCCAGTACTTC
TRBJ2-1	TRBD1	TRBV10-3	NA	CAIRPGTGGDNEQFF	TGTGCCATTCGACCCGGGACAGGGGGTGACAATGAGCAGTTCTTC
TRBJ1-2	NA	TRBV7-8	NA	CASSHQYRSSMNSQNYGYTF	TGTGCCAGCAGCCACCAATACCGATCCTCAATGAACAGCCAGAACTATGGCTACACCTTC
TRBJ1-1	NA	TRBV19	NA	CASSIPLGNRGTEAFF	TGTGCCAGTAGTATCCCTTTGGGTAACCGAGGAACTGAAGCTTTCTTT
TRBJ2-5	TRBD1	TRBV6-5	NA	CASSETGAGTQYF	TGTGCCAGCAGTGAGACAGGGGCGGGGACCCAGTACTTC
TRBJ1-1	NA	TRBV19	NA	CASSPTDKGNTEAFF	TGTGCCAGTAGTCCAACCGACAAGGGGAACACTGAAGCTTTCTTT
TRBJ2-3	TRBD2	TRBV2	once	CASSPSGVRDTQYF	TGTGCCAGCAGTCCAAGCGGGGTAAGGGATACGCAGTATTTT
TRBJ2-3	NA	TRBV29-1	NA	CSVATSTDTQYF	TGCAGCGTTGCAACTAGCACAGATACGCAGTATTTT
TRBJ1-1	NA	TRBV7-8	NA	CASSPRRNTEAFF	TGTGCCAGCAGTCCGCGTCGGAACACTGAAGCTTTCTTT
TRBJ1-1	NA	TRBV30	NA	CAWSETHLTEAFF	TGTGCCTGGTCTGAGACTCATCTCACTGAAGCTTTCTTT
TRBJ2-5	TRBD2	TRBV4-3	NA	CASSQGTGLGVLETQYF	TGCGCCAGCAGCCAAGGCACCGGACTAGGGGTTTTAGAGACCCAGTACTTC
TRBJ2-7	NA	TRBV7-8	NA	CASSLEARTSRSSSYEQYF	TGTGCCAGCAGCTTAGAGGCACGGACTTCCCGATCCAGCTCCTACGAGCAGTACTTC
TRBJ1-1	NA	TRBV5-6	NA	CASSFTGTMNTEAFF	TGTGCCAGCAGCTTCACGGGAACGATGAACACTGAAGCTTTCTTT
TRBJ1-1	TRBD1	TRBV5-1	NA	CASSLEYGTGPTEAFF	TGCGCCAGCAGCTTGGAATACGGGACAGGACCCACTGAAGCTTTCTTT
TRBJ1-1	NA	TRBV28	NA	CASSFSDNTEAFF	TGTGCCAGCAGTTTTAGTGATAACACTGAAGCTTTCTTT
TRBJ2-2	TRBD1	TRBV7-9	once	CASSLRTGDSGELFF	TGTGCCAGCAGCTTAAGGACAGGGGACTCCGGGGAGCTGTTTTTT
TRBJ2-3	NA	TRBV7-2	NA	CASSLALPGVDTQYF	TGTGCCAGCAGCTTAGCGCTCCCAGGGGTGGATACGCAGTATTTT
TRBJ2-3	NA	TRBV5-1	NA	CASSLELVTDTQYF	TGCGCCAGCAGCTTGGAGTTGGTTACAGATACGCAGTATTTT
TRBJ2-1	TRBD2	TRBV10-3	NA	CAISIGTSGAPAWDEQFF	TGTGCCATCAGTATCGGGACTAGCGGGGCTCCGGCGTGGGATGAGCAGTTCTTC
TRBJ1-5	TRBD1	TRBV10-3	NA	CAISPGQNQPQHF	TGTGCCATCAGTCCGGGACAGAATCAGCCCCAGCATTTT
TRBJ2-2	NA	TRBV18	NA	CASSPFETRRNTGELFF	TGTGCCAGCTCACCATTCGAGACACGGAGAAACACCGGGGAGCTGTTTTTT
TRBJ2-3	NA	TRBV27	NA	CASSSSGRNTDTQYF	TGTGCCAGCAGTTCCTCCGGGAGAAACACAGATACGCAGTATTTT
TRBJ2-4	TRBD2	TRBV4-3	NA	CASSFRDFRGEAKNIQYF	TGCGCCAGCAGCTTTCGGGACTTCCGGGGGGAGGCCAAAAACATTCAGTACTTC
TRBJ2-3	TRBD2	TRBV25-1	NA	CASSEYSRGGLTDTQYF	TGTGCCAGCAGTGAATATAGTCGGGGGGGCCTCACAGATACGCAGTATTTT
TRBJ2-2	NA	TRBV2	NA	CASGARQNTGELFF	TGTGCCAGCGGAGCACGGCAGAACACCGGGGAGCTGTTTTTT
TRBJ1-2	TRBD1	TRBV6-6	NA	CASRETGASNYGYTF	TGTGCCAGCAGAGAGACAGGGGCCTCTAACTATGGCTACACCTTC
TRBJ1-1	NA	TRBV4-1	NA	CASSQEGGNTEAFF	TGCGCCAGCAGCCAAGAAGGGGGGAACACTGAAGCTTTCTTT
TRBJ2-7	NA	TRBV30	NA	CAWSDSYEQYF	TGTGCCTGGAGTGACTCCTACGAGCAGTACTTC
TRBJ2-1	NA	TRBV30	NA	CAWRRRGGGNEQFF	TGTGCCTGGAGGAGGAGGGGAGGAGGGAATGAGCAGTTCTTC
TRBJ1-5	NA	TRBV18	NA	CASSPSTDQPQHF	TGTGCCAGCTCACCATCGACAGACCAGCCCCAGCATTTT
TRBJ2-3	TRBD2	TRBV19	NA	CASSASGHTDTQYF	TGTGCCAGTAGTGCTAGCGGACACACAGATACGCAGTATTTT
TRBJ2-1	TRBD2	TRBV29-1	NA	CSVDSGMSSYNEQFF	TGCAGCGTTGATAGCGGGATGAGCTCCTACAATGAGCAGTTCTTC
TRBJ1-5	NA	TRBV19	NA	CATKRHIDSNQPQHF	TGTGCCACTAAGAGGCACATCGATAGCAATCAGCCCCAGCATTTT
TRBJ2-7	TRBD2	TRBV5-4	once	CASSTGLAGFSYEQYF	TGTGCCAGCAGTACTGGACTAGCGGGGTTCTCCTACGAGCAGTACTTC
TRBJ1-2	TRBD1	TRBV18	NA	CASSPGGAYGYTF	TGTGCCAGCTCCCCAGGGGGGGCTTATGGCTACACCTTC
TRBJ1-1	NA	TRBV5-6	NA	CASSPGSTGNTEAFF	TGTGCCAGCAGCCCGGGAAGTACCGGGAACACTGAAGCTTTCTTT
TRBJ1-1	TRBD1	TRBV10-3	NA	CATKTGPTYTEAFF	TGTGCCACCAAGACAGGGCCCACTTACACTGAAGCTTTCTTT
TRBJ2-5	NA	TRBV9	NA	CASSVVDQETQYF	TGTGCCAGCAGCGTAGTAGACCAAGAGACCCAGTACTTC